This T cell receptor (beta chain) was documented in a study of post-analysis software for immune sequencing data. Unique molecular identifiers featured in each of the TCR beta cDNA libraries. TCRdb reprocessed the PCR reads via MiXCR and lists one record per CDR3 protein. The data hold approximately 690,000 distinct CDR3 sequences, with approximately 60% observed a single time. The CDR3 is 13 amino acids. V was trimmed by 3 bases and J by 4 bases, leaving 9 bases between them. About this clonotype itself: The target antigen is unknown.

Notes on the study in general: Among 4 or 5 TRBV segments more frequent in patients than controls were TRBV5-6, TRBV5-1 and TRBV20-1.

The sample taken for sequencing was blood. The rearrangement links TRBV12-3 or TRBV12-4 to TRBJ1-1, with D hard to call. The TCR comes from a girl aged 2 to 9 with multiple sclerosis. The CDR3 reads CASSFLRTTEAFF. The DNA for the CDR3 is TGTGCCAGCAGTTTTCTGAGGACCACTGAAGCTTTCTTT.